This T cell receptor (beta chain) was obtained from a study of T cells in Graves' hyperthyroidism and ophthalmopathy. Study at large: Sampling of peripheral blood happened at initial diagnosis, prior to any treatment.

The hyperthyroidism was newly diagnosed and had lasted under 2 months; the patients were aged 18 to 65. It was uncontrolled infection, other autoimmune disease, pregnancy or lactation that excluded patients. Each diagnosis drew on symptoms, thyroxine, TRAb, thyroid ultrasound and orbital computed tomography findings. CDR1 is SEHNR, CDR2 FQNEAQ, per germline (reference sequence). The CDR3 extends over 13 amino acids. V lost 4 bases and J 5 bases, leaving 11 bases between the germline ends. Amplified regions were TCR beta CDR3 sequences from RNA transcripts. In the first-round RT-PCR of the TCR CDR3, the HTBI primer set was used. Each CDR3 protein is one row after TCRdb ran MiXCR on the multiplex PCR reads. The sample holds approximately 700,000 distinct CDR3 sequences, less than 20% seen once. The table lists this clonotype with many counts.

The rearrangement uses TRBV7-9 and TRBJ2-5; D tentatively reads TRBD1 or TRBD2 (5 bases each). This clonotype was sampled from a man aged 18 to 29 with Graves' hyperthyroidism. Sequenced sample: blood. The CDR3 spells CASSSGTLETQYF. The CDR3 DNA sequence: TGTGCCAGCAGCTCCGGGACGTTGGAGACCCAGTACTTC. The whole variable domain, filled in from reference TRBV7-9 and TRBJ2-5, reads DTGVSQNPRHKITKRGQNVTFRCDPISEHNRLYWYRQTLGQGPEFLTYFQNEAQLEKSRLLSDRFSAERPKGSFSTLEIQRTEQGDSAMYLCASSSGTLETQYFGPGTRLLVL.